The entry below gives a single T cell receptor (beta chain) sequence along with its context. The sample is drawn from a study of cytomegalovirus exposure and HLA in healthy donors. CDR1 and CDR2 from the germline V gene are MNHEY and SVGAGI. CDR3 length: 14 amino acids. V lost 2 bases to trimming and J lost 8 bases; unmatched junction nucleotides: 4. 60 Vbeta and 13 Jbeta primers were used in PCR. The protocol was immunoSEQ multiplex PCR, while the TCRdb copy is restricted to in-frame clones and leaves out a portion. The table has 250,000 to 350,000 clones, roughly two thirds seen once; the top ten hold roughly 2.4%.

Sequenced: PBMCs. This chain joins TRBV6-5 and TRBJ2-1, with 9 bases lining up with TRBD2. The sequence derives from a female donor in good health and CMV-seronegative. Here the CDR3 reads CASSYGGRAHEQFF. The CDR3 bases are TGTGCCAGCAGTTACGGCGGGAGGGCTCATGAGCAGTTCTTC.